Included here is one T cell receptor beta chain sequence, with context. The antigen remains undetermined. Trimming cost V 5 bases and J 6 bases; bases outside gene matches: 10. The length of the CDR3 is 16 residues. Looked up from germline, CDR1 is SGHTA and CDR2 is FQGNSA. This sample was taken from a study of cytomegalovirus exposure and HLA in healthy donors. Study in general: There were some 81 million unique TCRs (from HLA-typed donors) in an early data release. The study's findings and limits: Rare sequences made up most TCRs, while some public TCRs were found in many donors. As was reported, the classifier diagnosed cytomegalovirus status with high specificity and sensitivity.

It was with 60 Vbeta and 13 Jbeta primers that the PCR ran. Produced via immunoSEQ multiplex PCR; TCRdb's table is partial and in-frame only. This sample has about 170,000 clones, with about three quarters found just once. The sequence was obtained from a female donor in good health and CMV-seronegative. Material: PBMCs. The chain has TRBV7-2 and TRBJ2-3; 11 nucleotides line up with TRBD1. The CDR3 DNA reads as TGTGCCAGCAGCCTATCCGGGACAGGGGGATGGGATACGCAGTATTTT. This encodes CASSLSGTGGWDTQYF.